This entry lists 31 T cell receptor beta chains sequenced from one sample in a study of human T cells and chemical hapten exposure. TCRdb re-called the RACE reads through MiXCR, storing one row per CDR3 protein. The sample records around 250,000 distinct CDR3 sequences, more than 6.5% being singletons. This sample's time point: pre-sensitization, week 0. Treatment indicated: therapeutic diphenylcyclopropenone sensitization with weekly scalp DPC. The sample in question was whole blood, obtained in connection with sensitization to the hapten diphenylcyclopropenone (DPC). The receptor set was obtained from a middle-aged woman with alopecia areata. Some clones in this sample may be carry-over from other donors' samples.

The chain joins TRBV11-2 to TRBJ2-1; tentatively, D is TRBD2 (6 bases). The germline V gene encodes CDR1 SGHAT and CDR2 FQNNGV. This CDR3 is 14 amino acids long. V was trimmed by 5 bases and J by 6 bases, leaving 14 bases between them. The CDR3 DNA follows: TGTGCCAGCAGCCTGTCATATAGCGGCAATGAGCAGTTCTTC. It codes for CASSLSYSGNEQFF.

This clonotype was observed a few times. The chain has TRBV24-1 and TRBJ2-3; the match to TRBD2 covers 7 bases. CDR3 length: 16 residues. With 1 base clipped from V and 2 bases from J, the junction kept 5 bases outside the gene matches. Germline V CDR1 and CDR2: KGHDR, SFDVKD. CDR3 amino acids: CATSDFYAGATDTQYF. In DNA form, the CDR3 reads TGTGCCACCAGTGATTTTTATGCGGGAGCCACAGATACGCAGTATTTT.

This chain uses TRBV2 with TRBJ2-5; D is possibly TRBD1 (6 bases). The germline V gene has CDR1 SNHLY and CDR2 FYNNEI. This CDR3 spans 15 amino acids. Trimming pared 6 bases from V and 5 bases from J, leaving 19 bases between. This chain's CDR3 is CASRGPGQREETQYF. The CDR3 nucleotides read TGTGCCAGCAGAGGACCGGGACAAAGAGAGGAGACCCAGTACTTC.

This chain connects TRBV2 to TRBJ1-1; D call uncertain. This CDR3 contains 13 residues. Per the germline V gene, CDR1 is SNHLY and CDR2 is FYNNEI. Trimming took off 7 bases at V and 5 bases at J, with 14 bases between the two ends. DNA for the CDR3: TGTGCCAGCACCAAGGCCCCCAGGACTGAAGCTTTCTTT. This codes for CASTKAPRTEAFF.

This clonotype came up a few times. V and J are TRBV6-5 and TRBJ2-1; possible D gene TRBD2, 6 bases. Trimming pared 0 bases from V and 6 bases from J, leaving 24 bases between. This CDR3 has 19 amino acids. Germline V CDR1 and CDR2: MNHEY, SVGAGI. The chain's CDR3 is CASSYSSPGASVPSNEQFF. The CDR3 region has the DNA TGTGCCAGCAGTTACTCGAGCCCCGGGGCTAGCGTACCCAGCAATGAGCAGTTCTTC.

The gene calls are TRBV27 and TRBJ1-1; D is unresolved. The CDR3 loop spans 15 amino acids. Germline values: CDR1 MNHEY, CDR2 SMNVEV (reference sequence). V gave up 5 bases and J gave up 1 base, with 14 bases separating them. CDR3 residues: CASSARPGTNTEAFF. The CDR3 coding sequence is TGTGCCAGCAGTGCCAGACCGGGAACGAACACTGAAGCTTTCTTT.

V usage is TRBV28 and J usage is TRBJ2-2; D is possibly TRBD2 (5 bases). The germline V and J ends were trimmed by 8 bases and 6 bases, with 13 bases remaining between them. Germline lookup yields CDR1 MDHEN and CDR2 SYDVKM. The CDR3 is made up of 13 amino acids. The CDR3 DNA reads TGTGCCAGCTTCTCCCTTAGCGCCGGGGAGCTGTTTTTT. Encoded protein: CASFSLSAGELFF.

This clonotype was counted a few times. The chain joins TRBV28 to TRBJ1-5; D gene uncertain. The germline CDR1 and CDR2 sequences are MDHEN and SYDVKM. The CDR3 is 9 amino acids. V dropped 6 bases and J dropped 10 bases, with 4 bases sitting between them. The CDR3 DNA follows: TGTGCCAGCAGCTACCCCCAGCATTTT. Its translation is CASSYPQHF.

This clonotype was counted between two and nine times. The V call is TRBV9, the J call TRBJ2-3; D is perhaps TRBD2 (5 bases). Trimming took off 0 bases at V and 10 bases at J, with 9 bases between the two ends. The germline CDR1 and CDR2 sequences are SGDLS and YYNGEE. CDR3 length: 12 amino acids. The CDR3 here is CASSVVKGAQYF. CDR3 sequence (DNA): TGTGCCAGCAGCGTAGTGAAGGGAGCGCAGTATTTT.

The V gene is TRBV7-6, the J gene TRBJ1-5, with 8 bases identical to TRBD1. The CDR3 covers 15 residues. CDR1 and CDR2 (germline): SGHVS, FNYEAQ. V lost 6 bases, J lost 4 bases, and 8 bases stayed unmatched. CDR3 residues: CASSPSGGGNQPQHF. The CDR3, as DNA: TGTGCCAGCAGTCCATCAGGGGGCGGGAATCAGCCCCAGCATTTT.

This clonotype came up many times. For the CDR3, the DNA is TGTGCCACGAGGGGGACAGGGGACTATGGCTACACCTTC. Its translation is CATRGTGDYGYTF. The V and J genes are TRBV24-1 and TRBJ1-2; 10 bases match TRBD1. Germline CDR1 is KGHDR and CDR2 is SFDVKD. The V and J ends lost 10 bases and 3 bases, in that order; junction bases with no gene match: 4. CDR3 length equals 13 residues.

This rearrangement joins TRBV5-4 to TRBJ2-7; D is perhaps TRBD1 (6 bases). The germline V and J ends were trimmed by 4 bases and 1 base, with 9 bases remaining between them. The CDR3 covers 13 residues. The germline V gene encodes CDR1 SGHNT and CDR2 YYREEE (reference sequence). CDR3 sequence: CASSRTDSYEQYF. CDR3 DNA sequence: TGTGCCAGCAGCCGGACAGATTCCTACGAGCAGTACTTC. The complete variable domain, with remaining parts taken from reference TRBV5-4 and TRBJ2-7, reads ETGVTQSPTHLIKTRGQQVTLRCSSQSGHNTVSWYQQALGQGPQFIFQYYREEENGRGNFPPRFSGLQFPNYSSELNVNALELDDSALYLCASSRTDSYEQYFGPGTRLTVT.

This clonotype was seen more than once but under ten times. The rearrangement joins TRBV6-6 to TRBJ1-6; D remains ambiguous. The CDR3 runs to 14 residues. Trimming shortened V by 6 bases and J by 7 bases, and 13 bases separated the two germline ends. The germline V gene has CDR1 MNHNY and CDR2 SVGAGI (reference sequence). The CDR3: CASRPGFGNSPLHF. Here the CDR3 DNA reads TGTGCCAGCAGACCAGGATTCGGGAATTCACCCCTCCACTTT.

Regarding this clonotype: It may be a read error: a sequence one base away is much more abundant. The CDR3 bases are TGTGCCAGCAGTTCGACCATGAACACTGAAGCTTTCTTT. As protein: CASSSTMNTEAFF. The rearrangement links TRBV28 to TRBJ1-1; D remains ambiguous. Trimming stripped 4 bases from V and 0 bases from J, with 6 bases between. The CDR3 totals 13 residues. Germline V lookup: CDR1 MDHEN, CDR2 SYDVKM.

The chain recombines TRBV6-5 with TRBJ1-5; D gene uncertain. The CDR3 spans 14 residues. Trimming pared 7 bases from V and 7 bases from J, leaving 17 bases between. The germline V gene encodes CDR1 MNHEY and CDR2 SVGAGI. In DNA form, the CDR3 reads TGTGCCAGCATATTTGGCCTGAGAGGGCAGCCCCAGCATTTT. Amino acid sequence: CASIFGLRGQPQHF.

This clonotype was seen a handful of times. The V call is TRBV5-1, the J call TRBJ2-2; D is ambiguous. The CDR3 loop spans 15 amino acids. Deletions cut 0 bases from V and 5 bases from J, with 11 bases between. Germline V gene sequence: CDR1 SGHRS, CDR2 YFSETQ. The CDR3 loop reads CASSLAGGTTGELFF. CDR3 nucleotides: TGCGCCAGCAGCTTGGCAGGTGGTACTACCGGGGAGCTGTTTTTT.

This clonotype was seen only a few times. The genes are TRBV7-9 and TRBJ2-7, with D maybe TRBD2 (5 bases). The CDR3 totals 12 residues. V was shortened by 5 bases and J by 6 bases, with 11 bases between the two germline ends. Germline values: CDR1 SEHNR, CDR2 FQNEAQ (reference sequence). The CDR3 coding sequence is TGTGCCAGCAGCCGGGAAATGCGCGAGCAGTACTTC. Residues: CASSREMREQYF.

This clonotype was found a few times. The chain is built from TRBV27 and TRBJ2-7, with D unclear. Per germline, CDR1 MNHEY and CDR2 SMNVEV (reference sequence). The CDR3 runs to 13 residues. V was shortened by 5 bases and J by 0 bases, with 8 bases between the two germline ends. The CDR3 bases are TGTGCCAGCAGTCCATACGCCTCCTACGAGCAGTACTTC. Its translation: CASSPYASYEQYF.

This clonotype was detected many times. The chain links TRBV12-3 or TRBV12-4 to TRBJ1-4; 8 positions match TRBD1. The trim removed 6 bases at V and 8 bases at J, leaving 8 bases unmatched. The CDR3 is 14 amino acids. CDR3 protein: CASRAGTGGEKLFF. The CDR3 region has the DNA TGTGCCAGCAGAGCCGGGACAGGAGGCGAAAAACTGTTTTTT.

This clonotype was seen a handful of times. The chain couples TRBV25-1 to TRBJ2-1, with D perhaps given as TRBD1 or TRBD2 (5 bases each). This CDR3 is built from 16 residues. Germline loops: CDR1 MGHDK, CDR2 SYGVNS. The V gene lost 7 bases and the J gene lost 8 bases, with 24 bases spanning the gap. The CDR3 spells CASTRGEPSLGDEQFF. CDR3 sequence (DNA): TGTGCCAGCACCCGAGGGGAGCCGTCTTTGGGGGATGAGCAGTTCTTC.

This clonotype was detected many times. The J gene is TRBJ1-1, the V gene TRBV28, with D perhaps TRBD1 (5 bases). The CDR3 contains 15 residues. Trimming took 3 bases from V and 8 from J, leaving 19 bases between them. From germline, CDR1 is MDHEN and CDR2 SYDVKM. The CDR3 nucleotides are TGTGCCAGCAGTTTTAGGGTGGTTTCAGGGAAAGAAGCTTTCTTT. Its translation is CASSFRVVSGKEAFF.

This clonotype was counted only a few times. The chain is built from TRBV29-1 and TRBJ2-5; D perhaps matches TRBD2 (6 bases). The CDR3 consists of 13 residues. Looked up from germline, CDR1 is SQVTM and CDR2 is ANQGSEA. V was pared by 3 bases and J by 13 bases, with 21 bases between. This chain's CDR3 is CSVEVDSGRLMYF. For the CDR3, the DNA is TGCAGCGTTGAGGTGGATAGCGGACGCTTGATGTACTTC. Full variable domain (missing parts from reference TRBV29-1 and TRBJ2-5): SAVISQKPSRDICQRGTSLTIQCQVDSQVTMMFWYRQQPGQSLTLIATANQGSEATYESGFVIDKFPISRPNLTFSTLTVSNMSPEDSSIYLCSVEVDSGRLMYFGPGTRLLVL.

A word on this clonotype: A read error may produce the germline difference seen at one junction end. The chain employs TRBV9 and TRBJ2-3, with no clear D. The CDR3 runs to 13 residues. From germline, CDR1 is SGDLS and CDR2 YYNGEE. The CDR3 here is CVSSVATADTQYF. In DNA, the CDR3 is TGTGTCAGCAGCGTAGCTACAGCAGATACGCAGTATTTT.

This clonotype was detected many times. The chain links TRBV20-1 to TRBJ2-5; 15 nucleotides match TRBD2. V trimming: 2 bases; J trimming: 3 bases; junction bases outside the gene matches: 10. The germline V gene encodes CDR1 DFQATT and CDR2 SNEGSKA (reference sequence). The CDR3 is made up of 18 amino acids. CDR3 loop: CSARRPGLAGGPEETQYF. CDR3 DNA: TGCAGTGCTAGAAGGCCGGGACTAGCGGGAGGCCCGGAAGAGACCCAGTACTTC.

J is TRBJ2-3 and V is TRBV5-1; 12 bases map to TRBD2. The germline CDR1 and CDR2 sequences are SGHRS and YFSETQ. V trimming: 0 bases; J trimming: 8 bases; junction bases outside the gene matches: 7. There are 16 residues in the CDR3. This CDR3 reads CASSLVASGRAGTQYF. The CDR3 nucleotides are TGCGCCAGCAGCTTGGTTGCTAGCGGGAGGGCCGGTACGCAGTATTTT.

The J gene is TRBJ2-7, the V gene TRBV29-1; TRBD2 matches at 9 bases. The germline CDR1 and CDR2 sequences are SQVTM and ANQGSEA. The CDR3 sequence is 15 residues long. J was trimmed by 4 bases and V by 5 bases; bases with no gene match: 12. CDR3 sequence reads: CSVRPLAGRAYEQYF. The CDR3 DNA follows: TGCAGCGTTCGCCCGCTAGCGGGGCGCGCATACGAGCAGTACTTC.

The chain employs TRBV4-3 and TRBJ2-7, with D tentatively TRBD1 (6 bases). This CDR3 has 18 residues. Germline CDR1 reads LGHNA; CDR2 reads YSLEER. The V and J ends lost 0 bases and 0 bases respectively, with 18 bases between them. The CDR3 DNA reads TGCGCCAGCAGCCAAGATTCCCTACAGGGCACCAGCTCCTACGAGCAGTACTTC. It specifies CASSQDSLQGTSSYEQYF.

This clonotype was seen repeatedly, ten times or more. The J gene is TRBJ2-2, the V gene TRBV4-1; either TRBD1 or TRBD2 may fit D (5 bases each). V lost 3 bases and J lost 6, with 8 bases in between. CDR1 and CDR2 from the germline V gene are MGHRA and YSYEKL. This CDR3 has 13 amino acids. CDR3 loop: CASSHQGPGELFF. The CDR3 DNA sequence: TGCGCCAGCAGCCATCAGGGACCCGGGGAGCTGTTTTTT.

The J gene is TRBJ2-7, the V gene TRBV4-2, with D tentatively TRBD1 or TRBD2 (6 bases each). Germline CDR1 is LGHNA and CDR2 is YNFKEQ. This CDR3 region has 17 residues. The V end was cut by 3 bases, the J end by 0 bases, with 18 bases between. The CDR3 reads CASSHPLRGLTSYEQYF. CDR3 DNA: TGTGCCAGCAGCCACCCCCTCCGGGGGCTGACCTCCTACGAGCAGTACTTC.

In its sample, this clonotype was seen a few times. CDR3 coding DNA: TGCGCCAGCAGCTTGTCCAGCGGGATTTACAATGAGCAGTTCTTC. Translation gives CASSLSSGIYNEQFF. The J gene is TRBJ2-1, the V gene TRBV5-1; TRBD2 aligns across 7 bases. J gave up 4 bases and V 1 base, and 5 bases lay outside the gene matches. The CDR3 runs 15 residues. The germline V gene has CDR1 SGHRS and CDR2 YFSETQ.

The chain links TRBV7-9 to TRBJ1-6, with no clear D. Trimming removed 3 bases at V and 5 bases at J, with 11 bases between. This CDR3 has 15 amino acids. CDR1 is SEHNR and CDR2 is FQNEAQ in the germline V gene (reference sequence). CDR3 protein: CASSFPGSDNSPLHF. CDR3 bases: TGTGCCAGCAGCTTCCCCGGTTCGGATAATTCACCCCTCCACTTT.